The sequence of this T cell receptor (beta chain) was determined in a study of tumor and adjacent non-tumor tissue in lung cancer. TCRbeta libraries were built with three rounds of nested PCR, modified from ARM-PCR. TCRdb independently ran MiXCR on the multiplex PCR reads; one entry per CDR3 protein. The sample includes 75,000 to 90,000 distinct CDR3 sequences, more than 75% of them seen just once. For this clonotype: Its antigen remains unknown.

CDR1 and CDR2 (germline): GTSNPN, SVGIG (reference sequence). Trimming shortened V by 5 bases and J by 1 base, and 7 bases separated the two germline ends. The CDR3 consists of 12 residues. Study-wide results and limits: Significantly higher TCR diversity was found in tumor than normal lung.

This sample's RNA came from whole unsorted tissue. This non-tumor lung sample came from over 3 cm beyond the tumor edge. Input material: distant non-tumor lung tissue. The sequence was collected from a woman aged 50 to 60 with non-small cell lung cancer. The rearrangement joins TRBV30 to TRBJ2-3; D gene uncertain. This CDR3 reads CAWEHGTDTQYF. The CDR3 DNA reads TGTGCCTGGGAACATGGCACAGATACGCAGTATTTT.